These 17 T cell receptor beta chains share one sample of origin, sequenced in a study of long-term antiretroviral therapy in people with HIV. The immunoSEQ assay was v3.0, run at survey level. TCRdb keeps only in-frame clones here, not all; method: immunoSEQ multiplex PCR. This table holds some 30,000 clones, approximately 90% found once. The sample was unsorted PBMCs, taken 3.1 years after starting antiretroviral therapy. The receptors stem from a young man with HIV.

The rearrangement joins TRBV6-5 to TRBJ1-4; weak D call: TRBD1 (5 bases). Trimming shortened V by 8 bases and J by 0 bases, and 13 bases separated the two germline ends. Germline assignment: CDR1 MNHEY and CDR2 SVGAGI. The CDR3 sequence is 15 residues long. CDR3 protein: CASWTRRSTNEKLFF. As DNA, the CDR3 is TGTGCCAGCTGGACACGACGTTCAACTAATGAAAAACTGTTTTTT.

V is TRBV9 and J is TRBJ1-5; D remains ambiguous. This CDR3 comprises 15 residues. Germline V lookup: CDR1 SGDLS, CDR2 YYNGEE. The germline V and J ends were trimmed by 0 bases and 2 bases, with 9 bases remaining between them. The CDR3 region has the DNA TGTGCCAGCAGCGTAGGATCGGATCGCAATCAGCCCCAGCATTTT. Protein product: CASSVGSDRNQPQHF.

The count of this clone is one. The chain employs TRBV19 and TRBJ1-5; 7 nucleotides match TRBD1. V lost 7 bases, J lost 4 bases, and 10 bases stayed unmatched. This CDR3 has 15 amino acids. Germline CDR1 is LNHDA and CDR2 is SQIVND (reference sequence). CDR3 DNA sequence: TGTGCCAGTACCACAGGGGTACTTTGGAATCAGCCCCAGCATTTT. Translating gives CASTTGVLWNQPQHF.

V usage is TRBV7-9 and J usage is TRBJ2-3; TRBD2 matches 7 bases. Trimming at V came to 5 bases and at J to 3 bases, leaving 11 bases not matched to a gene. The CDR3 extends over 16 amino acids. Looked up from germline, CDR1 is SEHNR and CDR2 is FQNEAQ (reference sequence). CDR3 sequence (DNA): TGTGCCAGCAGCCCCAATCGGCGGGAGTTTACAGATACGCAGTATTTT. Protein product: CASSPNRREFTDTQYF.

The rearrangement joins TRBV13 to TRBJ2-7, with TRBD1 matching 8 bases. Germline CDR1 reads PRHDT; CDR2 reads FYEKMQ (reference sequence). This CDR3 is 14 amino acids long. With V trimmed by 5 bases and J by 2 bases, 5 bases remained unmatched. CDR3 sequence: CASSPGQAPYEQYF. CDR3 nucleotides: TGTGCCAGCAGCCCGGGACAGGCTCCCTACGAGCAGTACTTC.

The rearrangement joins TRBV6-6 to TRBJ2-1; D is unresolved. V was cut by 5 bases and J by 8 bases, with 16 bases left in between. This CDR3 spans 14 amino acids. Per the germline V gene, CDR1 is MNHNY and CDR2 is SVGAGI (reference sequence). CDR3 coding DNA: TGTGCCAGCAGTCACGCTAATAGAATCGATGAGCAGTTCTTC. Translating gives CASSHANRIDEQFF.

The genes are TRBV5-6 and TRBJ2-2, with TRBD2 as a possible D gene (7 bases). Germline assignment: CDR1 SGHDT and CDR2 YYEEEE. Trimming took 8 bases from V and 6 from J, leaving 23 bases between them. The CDR3 totals 16 residues. The CDR3 nucleotides read TGTGCCAGTGGGGGCGGGAGAACTGTTAGCGCCGGGGAGCTGTTTTTT. It encodes CASGGGRTVSAGELFF.

This clone appeared once. V gene TRBV6-5 combines with J gene TRBJ1-2, with TRBD1 identical over 7 bases. With 4 bases clipped from V and 0 bases from J, the junction kept 5 bases outside the gene matches. Germline V gives CDR1 MNHEY, CDR2 SVGAGI. The CDR3 spans 15 residues. CDR3 sequence (DNA): TGTGCCAGCAGTTCAACAGGGGCCGCTAACTATGGCTACACCTTC. Translation: CASSSTGAANYGYTF.

The chain has TRBV7-2 and TRBJ1-2; tentatively, D is TRBD1 (6 bases). CDR1 and CDR2 from the germline V gene are SGHTA and FQGNSA. Deletions cut 5 bases from V and 2 bases from J, with 18 bases between. The CDR3 sequence is 16 residues long. The CDR3 loop reads CASSVGGAVKNYGYTF. The CDR3 DNA reads as TGTGCCAGCAGCGTAGGGGGGGCAGTTAAAAACTATGGCTACACCTTC.

The chain combines TRBV14 with TRBJ1-2, with a tentative D call TRBD1 (6 bases). V was pared by 2 bases and J by 4 bases, with 14 bases between. Germline V lookup: CDR1 SGHDN, CDR2 FVKESK. The CDR3 totals 15 residues. The CDR3 protein is CASSQSRDISYGYTF. For the CDR3, the DNA is TGTGCCAGCAGCCAATCAAGGGACATATCCTATGGCTACACCTTC.

In its sample, this clone was seen a few times. The chain joins TRBV7-9 to TRBJ2-7; D gene ambiguous. The CDR3 consists of 15 residues. From germline, CDR1 is SEHNR and CDR2 FQNEAQ (reference sequence). V lost 2 bases and J lost 5, with 16 bases in between. CDR3 bases: TGTGCCAGCAGCTTAAGTTTGGCAGGAGAGGACGAGCAGTACTTC. As protein: CASSLSLAGEDEQYF.

The V call is TRBV29-1, the J call TRBJ1-1, with a possible D match to TRBD1 (5 bases). The germline V gene encodes CDR1 SQVTM and CDR2 ANQGSEA. CDR3 length: 16 amino acids. Trimming cost V 4 bases and J 2 bases, with 20 bases left between them. Here the CDR3 reads CSVVDIEVGGNTEAFF. CDR3 DNA sequence: TGCAGCGTTGTTGATATTGAGGTGGGGGGAAACACTGAAGCTTTCTTT.

The chain carries TRBV29-1 and TRBJ1-1; the match to TRBD1 covers 9 bases. V lost 0 bases, J lost 11 bases, and 10 bases stayed unmatched. The CDR3 extends over 14 amino acids. The germline gives CDR1 SQVTM, CDR2 ANQGSEA. DNA of the CDR3: TGCAGCGTTGAAGAGGCGGGACAGGGTCTGGTGGCTTTCTTT. The encoded protein is CSVEEAGQGLVAFF.

V is TRBV28 and J is TRBJ2-7; TRBD2 is a possible D gene (5 bases). Between the trimmed V and J ends, which lost 4 bases and 6 bases, there was a span of 13 bases. Germline CDR1 is MDHEN and CDR2 is SYDVKM. CDR3 size: 13 residues. The CDR3 sequence: CASSYGRGVEQYF. In nucleotides, the CDR3 is TGTGCCAGCAGTTACGGACGGGGAGTCGAGCAGTACTTC.

This chain joins TRBV27 and TRBJ2-2; 14 bases line up with TRBD2. Unmatched junction bases numbered 5, after V lost 2 bases and J lost 3 bases. CDR1 is MNHEY, CDR2 SMNVEV, per germline (reference sequence). This CDR3 comprises 18 residues. The CDR3 reads CASSLMRLAGGYTGELFF. The CDR3 DNA sequence: TGTGCCAGCAGTTTAATGAGACTAGCGGGAGGGTACACCGGGGAGCTGTTTTTT.

In this sample, this clone turned up a few times. The chain employs TRBV7-2 and TRBJ2-3, with TRBD1 matching over 7 bases. Germline CDR1 and CDR2: SGHTA and FQGNSA. The CDR3 totals 16 residues. The junction had 8 bases not matched to a gene; V was cut back by 5 bases and J by 0 bases. The CDR3 nucleotides are TGTGCCAGCAGCCTGCAGGGACAGCCCAGCACAGATACGCAGTATTTT. Residues: CASSLQGQPSTDTQYF.

This chain links TRBV27 with TRBJ1-4; tentatively, D is TRBD1 (5 bases). The germline gives CDR1 MNHEY, CDR2 SMNVEV (reference sequence). V dropped 4 bases and J dropped 2 bases, with 11 bases sitting between them. This CDR3 region has 15 residues. DNA for the CDR3: TGTGCCAGCAGTTCGCAGGGTATCACTAATGAAAAACTGTTTTTT. It is translated as CASSSQGITNEKLFF.